This T cell receptor beta chain was identified during a study of T cells in Graves' hyperthyroidism and ophthalmopathy. Study-wide points: Ophthalmopathy and stable hyperthyroidism were separated by a 13 V-J model.

This clonotype was recorded many times. The antigen is not known. V gave up 6 bases and J gave up 3 bases, with 18 bases separating them. Germline V CDR1 and CDR2: MDHEN, SYDVKM. CDR3 length: 15 residues. RNA transcripts were the template for amplifying TCR beta CDR3 regions. Initially, a first-round RT-PCR of the TCR CDR3 employed the HTBI primer set. One entry per CDR3 protein, called by TCRdb with MiXCR from the multiplex PCR reads. The sample has some 360,000 distinct CDR3 sequences, 15% to 20% seen once. The chain recombines TRBV28 with TRBJ2-7, with D perhaps being TRBD1 or TRBD2 (5 bases each). Sequencing input: blood. The TCR originated in a woman between 40 and 55 years old with Graves' ophthalmopathy. The CDR3 DNA reads as TGTGCCAGCAGCTCGGGGCGGAAGAGACTCTACGAGCAGTACTTC. It translates to CASSSGRKRLYEQYF.